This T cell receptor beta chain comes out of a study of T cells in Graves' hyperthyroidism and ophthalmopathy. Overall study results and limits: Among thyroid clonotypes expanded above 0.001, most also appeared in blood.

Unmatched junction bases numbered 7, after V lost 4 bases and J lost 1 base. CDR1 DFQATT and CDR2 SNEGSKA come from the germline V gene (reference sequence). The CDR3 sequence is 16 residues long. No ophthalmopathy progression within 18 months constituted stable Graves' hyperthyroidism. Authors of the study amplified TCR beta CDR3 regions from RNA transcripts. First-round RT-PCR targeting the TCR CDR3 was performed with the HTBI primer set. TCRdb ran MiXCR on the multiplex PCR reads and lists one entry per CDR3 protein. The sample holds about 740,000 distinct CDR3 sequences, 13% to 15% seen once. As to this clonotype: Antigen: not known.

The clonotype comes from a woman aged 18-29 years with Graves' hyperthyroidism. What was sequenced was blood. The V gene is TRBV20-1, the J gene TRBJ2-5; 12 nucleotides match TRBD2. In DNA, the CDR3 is TGCAGTGCTAAGCCTAGCGGGAGGGCCCCCCAAGAGACCCAGTACTTC. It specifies CSAKPSGRAPQETQYF.